This T cell receptor (beta chain) was sequenced during a study of T cells in localized non-small cell lung cancer. The CDR3 extends over 15 amino acids. V trimming: 6 bases; J trimming: 6 bases; junction bases outside the gene matches: 10. Germline V CDR1 and CDR2: MNHEY, SVGAGI. The protocol was immunoSEQ multiplex PCR, while the TCRdb copy is restricted to in-frame clones and leaves out a portion. The data show some 28,000 clones, around 90% seen once. The sequenced sample was peripheral blood, obtained before any cancer treatment. The chain is built from TRBV6-5 and TRBJ1-2, with 10 nucleotides matching TRBD1. The source of this sequence is a woman between 18 and 55 years old with stage I lung adenocarcinoma. CDR3 in DNA: TGTGCCAGCAGGGTTCGACAGGGGGCGCTGGATGGCTACACCTTC. Protein product: CASRVRQGALDGYTF.